This entry is about one T cell receptor beta chain. This record comes from a study of T cell changes during pregnancy in multiple sclerosis. Some clones are missing from TCRdb's copy, which holds only in-frame ones; the method was immunoSEQ multiplex PCR. The profile shows about 100,000 clones, about 90% of them singletons. This sequence originates from a female donor with multiple sclerosis, enrolled in a pregnancy study. This material consisted of peripheral blood, taken after pregnancy.

CDR3 nucleotides: TGCGCCAGCAGCTACGAGACAGGGGTGAACACTGAAGCTTTCTTT. Protein product: CASSYETGVNTEAFF. The chain links TRBV5-1 to TRBJ1-1, with 8 bases fitting TRBD1. Germline CDR1 reads SGHRS; CDR2 reads YFSETQ. The CDR3 consists of 15 residues. Trimming at V came to 3 bases and at J to 0 bases, leaving 4 bases not matched to a gene.